Below, 6 T cell receptor beta chains from the same sample are listed, as sequenced in a study of shared clonotypes between healthy human individuals. This table comes from immunoSEQ multiplex PCR, and its TCRdb copy is limited to in-frame clones, with some not included. This sample has some 1,600,000 clones, with approximately 98% found just once. The specimen was naive CD4+ T cells sorted from blood. Subset of the sample: CD45RA+ positively selected. These receptors all stem from a man aged 25-45 years in good health.

The chain employs TRBV11-1 and TRBJ1-1; 8 bases fit TRBD1. Germline V CDR1 and CDR2: SGHAT, FQDESV (reference sequence). Germline trimming cut 4 bases from V and 2 bases from J; bases unmatched to any gene: 9. This CDR3 contains 16 residues. The CDR3 sequence: CASSSFYRGLNTEAFF. The CDR3 DNA sequence: TGTGCCAGCAGCTCCTTCTACAGGGGGTTAAACACTGAAGCTTTCTTT.

The chain joins TRBV27 to TRBJ2-3, with no clear D. This CDR3 spans 15 amino acids. Trimming cost V 4 bases and J 3 bases, with 14 bases left between them. The germline CDR1 and CDR2 sequences are MNHEY and SMNVEV (reference sequence). CDR3 residues: CASSWAVGSTDTQYF. The CDR3 region has the DNA TGTGCCAGCAGTTGGGCAGTTGGATCGACAGATACGCAGTATTTT.

The rearrangement links TRBV7-6 to TRBJ2-2; a weak D match, TRBD1 (5 bases). V lost 0 bases and J lost 4, with 9 bases in between. The CDR3 runs to 15 residues. The V gene's germline CDR1 is SGHVS and CDR2 FNYEAQ. The CDR3 loop is CASSLALRGTGELFF. In DNA form, the CDR3 reads TGTGCCAGCAGCTTAGCGCTAAGGGGCACCGGGGAGCTGTTTTTT. The full variable domain, with the rest looked up from reference TRBV7-6 and TRBJ2-2, is GAGVSQSPRYKVTKRGQDVALRCDPISGHVSLYWYRQALGQGPEFLTYFNYEAQQDKSGLPNDRFSAERPEGSISTLTIQRTEQRDSAMYRCASSLALRGTGELFFGEGSRLTVL.

This clone occurred once. V is TRBV6-1 and J is TRBJ2-3, with TRBD1 matching over 7 bases. This CDR3 contains 13 residues. V trimming: 4 bases; J trimming: 4 bases; junction bases outside the gene matches: 2. Germline-derived CDR1 and CDR2 are MNHNS and SASEGT. CDR3 sequence (DNA): TGTGCCAGCAGTGGACAGGGCCCAGATACGCAGTATTTT. Protein: CASSGQGPDTQYF.

The chain joins TRBV6-1 to TRBJ2-6; D remains unclear. In germline, CDR1 is MNHNS, CDR2 SASEGT. This CDR3 contains 14 residues. The V gene lost 6 bases and the J gene lost 0 bases, with 6 bases spanning the gap. The CDR3 is CASRRSSGANVLTF. The CDR3 nucleotides read TGTGCCAGCAGGAGGTCCTCTGGGGCCAACGTCCTGACTTTC.

The chain combines TRBV6-5 with TRBJ2-7, with TRBD2 identical over 8 bases. CDR3 length: 15 amino acids. Trimming took 5 bases from V and 3 from J; bases not matched to a gene: 9. CDR1 MNHEY and CDR2 SVGAGI come from the germline V gene. The CDR3 protein is CASSHPGLEDYEQYF. CDR3 DNA: TGTGCCAGCAGTCATCCGGGACTAGAGGACTACGAGCAGTACTTC.